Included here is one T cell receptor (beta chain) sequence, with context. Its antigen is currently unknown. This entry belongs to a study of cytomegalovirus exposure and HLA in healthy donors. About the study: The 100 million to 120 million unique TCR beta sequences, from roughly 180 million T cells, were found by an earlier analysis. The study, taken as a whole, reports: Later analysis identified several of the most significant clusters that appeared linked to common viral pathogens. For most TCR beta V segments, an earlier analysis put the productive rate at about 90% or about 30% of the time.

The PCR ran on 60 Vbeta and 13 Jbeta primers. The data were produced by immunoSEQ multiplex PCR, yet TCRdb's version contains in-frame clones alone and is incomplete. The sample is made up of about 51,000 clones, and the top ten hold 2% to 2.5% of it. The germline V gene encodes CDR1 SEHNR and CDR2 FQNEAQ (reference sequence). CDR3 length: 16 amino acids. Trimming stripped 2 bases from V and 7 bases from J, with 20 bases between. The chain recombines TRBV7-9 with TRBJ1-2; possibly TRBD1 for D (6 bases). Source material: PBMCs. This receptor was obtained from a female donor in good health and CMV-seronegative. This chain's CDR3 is CASSLLVGARVSGYTF. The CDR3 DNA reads TGTGCCAGCAGCTTACTCGTGGGGGCGAGGGTTAGTGGCTACACCTTC. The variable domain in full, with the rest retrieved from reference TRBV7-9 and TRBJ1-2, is DTGVSQNPRHKITKRGQNVTFRCDPISEHNRLYWYRQTLGQGPEFLTYFQNEAQLEKSRLLSDRFSAERPKGSFSTLEIQRTEQGDSAMYLCASSLLVGARVSGYTFGSGTRLTVV.